These 30 T cell receptor beta chains share one sample of origin, sequenced in a study of T cell changes during pregnancy in multiple sclerosis. Here immunoSEQ multiplex PCR was the method, and the copy in TCRdb shows in-frame clones only, minus some. This table holds some 96,000 clones, 92% found once. The sample consisted of peripheral blood, taken after pregnancy. These receptors were collected from a female donor with multiple sclerosis, enrolled in a pregnancy study.

The gene calls are TRBV5-4 and TRBJ2-1, with 12 bases that match TRBD2. Germline V gene sequence: CDR1 SGHNT, CDR2 YYREEE (reference sequence). J was trimmed by 10 bases and V by 4 bases; bases with no gene match: 6. This CDR3 comprises 14 residues. The CDR3 nucleotides are TGTGCCAGCAGCGTACTAGCGGGGGGAGAGGAGCAGTTCTTC. Translation: CASSVLAGGEEQFF.

This clone has more than one count but fewer than ten. This chain uses TRBV19 with TRBJ1-3; D call uncertain. The CDR3 totals 14 residues. V was clipped by 4 bases and J by 2 bases, with 9 bases between them. The germline V gene has CDR1 LNHDA and CDR2 SQIVND (reference sequence). CDR3: CASSTGLTGNTIYF. DNA for the CDR3: TGTGCCAGTAGTACGGGTCTCACTGGAAACACCATATATTTT.

This chain joins TRBV13 and TRBJ1-1; 9 bases agree with TRBD1. Germline V gene data show CDR1 as PRHDT and CDR2 as FYEKMQ (reference sequence). V trimming: 6 bases; J trimming: 5 bases; junction bases outside the gene matches: 7. The CDR3 has 14 amino acids. CDR3: CASRRQGGRTEAFF. The DNA of the CDR3 is TGTGCCAGCAGAAGACAGGGGGGGAGGACTGAAGCTTTCTTT. Together with reference TRBV13 and TRBJ1-1, the CDR3 gives the full variable domain: AAGVIQSPRHLIKEKRETATLKCYPIPRHDTVYWYQQGPGQDPQFLISFYEKMQSDKGSIPDRFSAQQFSDYHSELNMSSLELGDSALYFCASRRQGGRTEAFFGQGTRLTVV.

This clone was recorded only once. The gene calls are TRBV27 and TRBJ2-7, with 7 positions matching TRBD2. This CDR3 has 13 residues. Germline V gives CDR1 MNHEY, CDR2 SMNVEV (reference sequence). Trimming took 3 bases from V and 7 from J; bases not matched to a gene: 6. The CDR3 DNA follows: TGTGCCAGCAGTTTCAGACTAGCCGGGGAGCAGTACTTC. Its translation: CASSFRLAGEQYF.

This sequence joins TRBV7-8 and TRBJ1-4, with D perhaps TRBD1 (6 bases). CDR1 and CDR2 from the germline V gene are SGHVS and FQNEAQ. Trimming took off 1 base at V and 8 bases at J, with 26 bases between the two ends. The CDR3 contains 19 residues. The CDR3 DNA sequence: TGTGCCAGCAGCTTAGGTCGGTGGTCAGGGGCGCTTATTGGCGAAAAACTGTTTTTT. Translated: CASSLGRWSGALIGEKLFF.

This clone was seen only once. The chain carries TRBV5-1 and TRBJ1-2; possibly TRBD1 for D (6 bases). Trimming pared 4 bases from V and 3 bases from J, leaving 19 bases between. Germline CDR1 reads SGHRS; CDR2 reads YFSETQ. This CDR3 comprises 16 residues. Written as DNA, the CDR3 is TGCGCCAGCAGCGTCGTGGTGGGGGCTGGTGACTATGGCTACACCTTC. Amino acid sequence: CASSVVVGAGDYGYTF.

The chain recombines TRBV7-2 with TRBJ2-4; maybe TRBD1 (6 bases). CDR1 is SGHTA, CDR2 FQGNSA, per germline. The CDR3 contains 11 residues. The V end lost 5 bases, the J end lost 10 bases, and 9 bases lay between the germline ends. CDR3 loop: CASSTGQIQYF. In nucleotides, the CDR3 is TGTGCCAGCAGCACTGGACAGATTCAGTACTTC.

This clone was detected only a few times. This chain uses TRBV19 with TRBJ1-2, with D possibly matching TRBD1 (5 bases). Germline V gives CDR1 LNHDA, CDR2 SQIVND (reference sequence). The CDR3 is made up of 13 amino acids. Trimming shortened V by 3 bases and J by 7 bases, and 12 bases separated the two germline ends. The chain's CDR3 is CASSMQTATGYTF. Here the CDR3 DNA reads TGTGCCAGTAGTATGCAGACAGCGACTGGCTACACCTTC.

V and J are TRBV7-3 and TRBJ2-1; 8 bases match TRBD2. Germline CDR1 is SGHTA and CDR2 is FQGTGA. The CDR3 loop spans 16 amino acids. The V and J ends lost 4 bases and 5 bases, in that order; junction bases with no gene match: 10. The CDR3 nucleotides are TGTGCCAGCAGCTCGGGAGGGCTGGGCAGTAACAATGAGCAGTTCTTC. Encoded protein: CASSSGGLGSNNEQFF.

J is TRBJ1-1 and V is TRBV2; TRBD1 matches at 9 bases. Germline V lookup: CDR1 SNHLY, CDR2 FYNNEI. The CDR3 contains 16 residues. V shed 8 bases and J 0 bases; nucleotides not matched to a gene: 10. The CDR3 region has the DNA TGTGCCAGCGCCCGGGACAGGGTAGGGGTGAACACTGAAGCTTTCTTT. Its translation: CASARDRVGVNTEAFF.

The chain couples TRBV6-5 to TRBJ2-1; weak D call: TRBD1 (7 bases). Per germline, CDR1 MNHEY and CDR2 SVGAGI. The CDR3 sequence is 16 residues long. V was cut by 0 bases and J by 5 bases, with 14 bases left in between. Here the CDR3 DNA reads TGTGCCAGCAGTTACTCGGAGGGACAGCCAAACAATGAGCAGTTCTTC. This codes for CASSYSEGQPNNEQFF.

This chain joins TRBV11-3 and TRBJ2-7, with TRBD1 identical over 7 bases. The V gene's germline CDR1 is SGHNT and CDR2 YENEEA. The V gene end was trimmed by 5 bases and the J gene end by 3 bases; junction bases not matched to a gene: 10. This CDR3 has 15 residues. DNA for the CDR3: TGTGCCAGCAGCGTGGACAGGTCTGTACGCTACGAGCAGTACTTC. Protein sequence: CASSVDRSVRYEQYF.

The gene calls are TRBV25-1 and TRBJ2-4; TRBD1 aligns across 8 bases. With V trimmed by 5 bases and J by 12 bases, 12 bases remained unmatched. Per germline, CDR1 MGHDK and CDR2 SYGVNS. The length of the CDR3 is 14 residues. The DNA of the CDR3 is TGTGCCAGCAGTTCTATGGACAGGGATCGTGCTCAGTACTTC. Translated: CASSSMDRDRAQYF.

The chain links TRBV7-8 to TRBJ2-7, with D unclear. The CDR3 totals 12 residues. CDR1 is SGHVS, CDR2 FQNEAQ, per germline. Trimming pared 5 bases from V and 7 bases from J, leaving 12 bases between. The CDR3 bases are TGTGCCAGCAGCCCGACCCCCGGGGAGCAGTACTTC. Protein: CASSPTPGEQYF.

The CDR3, as DNA: TGTGCCAGCAGCTTGGGGCGTTCCTTTAGCACAGATACGCAGTATTTT. Residues: CASSLGRSFSTDTQYF. J is TRBJ2-3 and V is TRBV11-3, with D possibly TRBD1 on 5 matching bases. The ends were cut back, 3 bases at V and 0 bases at J, with 13 bases in the middle. Germline V gene sequence: CDR1 SGHNT, CDR2 YENEEA. The CDR3 runs to 16 residues. Looking up the rest from reference TRBV11-3 and TRBJ2-3 gives the full variable domain: EAGVVQSPRYKIIEKKQPVAFWCNPISGHNTLYWYLQNLGQGPELLIRYENEEAVDDSQLPKDRFSAERLKGVDSTLKIQPAELGDSAVYLCASSLGRSFSTDTQYFGPGTRLTVL.

The chain links TRBV2 to TRBJ2-5; D possibly corresponds to TRBD1 (5 bases). Trimming cost V 6 bases and J 7 bases, with 21 bases left between them. CDR1 and CDR2 (germline): SNHLY, FYNNEI. The CDR3 contains 15 residues. The CDR3 is CASSLKTARVGTQYF. CDR3 DNA sequence: TGTGCCAGCAGCTTGAAGACAGCAAGGGTAGGGACCCAGTACTTC.

The chain combines TRBV6-1 with TRBJ1-5; 7 positions match TRBD1. J was trimmed by 0 bases and V by 3 bases; bases with no gene match: 2. The CDR3 is 15 amino acids. The V gene's germline CDR1 is MNHNS and CDR2 SASEGT. For the CDR3, the DNA is TGTGCCAGCAGTGAGGGGACAGTTAGCAATCAGCCCCAGCATTTT. It is translated as CASSEGTVSNQPQHF.

The chain carries TRBV5-6 and TRBJ2-1, with a tentative D call TRBD2 (6 bases). Trimming left V 0 bases short and J 4 bases short, with 17 bases between. CDR3 size: 17 residues. Germline CDR1 is SGHDT and CDR2 is YYEEEE. In DNA, the CDR3 is TGTGCCAGCAGCTTGGCACTATTGGTGCGGGGATACAATGAGCAGTTCTTC. This encodes CASSLALLVRGYNEQFF.

V is TRBV21-1 and J is TRBJ2-7; TRBD2 was called by the table and not checked on the DNA. TRBV21-1 corresponds to a pseudogene. The CDR3 is 18 residues long. The CDR3, as DNA: TGTGCCAGCAAAGAGGGAAGGAAGAAGGTTGTTTGGAGGGCCGAGCAGTACTTC. Translated: CASKEGRKKVVWRAEQYF.

The CDR3 sequence: CASSPYTSGSWSDTQYF. The CDR3 DNA reads as TGTGCCAGCAGCCCATACACTAGCGGGAGTTGGTCAGATACGCAGTATTTT. The chain has TRBV9 and TRBJ2-3; 11 bases fit TRBD2. With 4 bases clipped from V and 4 bases from J, the junction kept 11 bases outside the gene matches. Germline lookup yields CDR1 SGDLS and CDR2 YYNGEE. The CDR3 has 17 residues.

This clone occurred once. The chain couples TRBV2 to TRBJ1-1; tentative D call: TRBD1 (5 bases). The CDR3 covers 14 residues. Germline CDR1 is SNHLY and CDR2 is FYNNEI. V shed 4 bases and J shed 4 bases, with 13 bases lying between them. CDR3 protein: CASSGQGVGTEAFF. CDR3 DNA sequence: TGTGCCAGCAGTGGGCAGGGCGTTGGCACTGAAGCTTTCTTT.

The chain links TRBV18 to TRBJ1-2; D might be TRBD1 (6 bases). This CDR3 has 15 amino acids. V lost 2 bases to trimming and J lost 8 bases, with 18 bases between them. Looked up from germline, CDR1 is KGHSH and CDR2 is LQKENI. The CDR3 nucleotides read TGTGCCAGCTCACCAGACCCAGGGGCCTCTGGGGGCTACACCTTC. This translates into CASSPDPGASGGYTF. Variable domain in full (rest from reference TRBV18 and TRBJ1-2): NAGVMQNPRHLVRRRGQEARLRCSPMKGHSHVYWYRQLPEEGLKFMVYLQKENIIDESGMPKERFSAEFPKEGPSILRIQQVVRGDSAAYFCASSPDPGASGGYTFGSGTRLTVV.

There are a few counts of this clone. The gene calls are TRBV4-3 and TRBJ2-2, with D possibly being TRBD2 (5 bases). Germline CDR1 and CDR2: LGHNA and YSLEER. CDR3 length: 14 residues. Trimming cost V 0 bases and J 5 bases, with 7 bases left between them. CDR3 sequence: CASSQDRGTGELFF. CDR3 coding DNA: TGCGCCAGCAGCCAAGATCGGGGAACCGGGGAGCTGTTTTTT.

The V and J genes are TRBV18 and TRBJ2-2; the D gene is possibly TRBD2 (6 bases). This CDR3 is 16 amino acids long. Germline V CDR1 and CDR2: KGHSH, LQKENI. The V and J ends lost 4 bases and 2 bases respectively, with 14 bases between them. CDR3 in DNA: TGTGCCAGCTCACTCGCCCGGGGGACCAACACCGGGGAGCTGTTTTTT. Amino acids: CASSLARGTNTGELFF.

This clone was picked up one time. The chain couples TRBV6-5 to TRBJ2-2; a possible D gene is TRBD1 (6 bases). Germline V gives CDR1 MNHEY, CDR2 SVGAGI. The germline V and J ends were trimmed by 0 bases and 7 bases, with 15 bases remaining between them. The CDR3 is 16 amino acids. The CDR3 spells CASSYSQGEGNGELFF. DNA for the CDR3: TGTGCCAGCAGTTACTCACAGGGAGAAGGGAACGGGGAGCTGTTTTTT.

J is TRBJ2-7 and V is TRBV15; 8 positions match TRBD1. The V gene's germline CDR1 is LNHNV and CDR2 YYDKDF (reference sequence). CDR3 length: 18 residues. V lost 5 bases and J lost 4; bases outside the gene matches: 19. The CDR3 loop is CATSSTLRGQGAGYEQYF. The DNA for the CDR3 is TGTGCCACCAGCTCGACCCTCAGAGGCCAGGGGGCTGGGTACGAGCAGTACTTC.

The table lists this clone with a count of one. The rearrangement uses TRBV28 and TRBJ1-6; TRBD1 is a possible D gene (5 bases). CDR1 is MDHEN and CDR2 is SYDVKM in the germline V gene. Trimming stripped 6 bases from V and 10 bases from J, with 25 bases between. This CDR3 is 17 amino acids long. The CDR3 region has the DNA TGTGCCAGCAGCCTCTTAGGAGGGGAACGGGGAGCCTCACCCCTCCACTTT. This gives the protein CASSLLGGERGASPLHF.

The gene calls are TRBV7-9 and TRBJ1-6; TRBD1 might be the D (6 bases). This CDR3 spans 15 amino acids. The germline gives CDR1 SEHNR, CDR2 FQNEAQ (reference sequence). The ends were cut back, 1 base at V and 5 bases at J, with 9 bases in the middle. In nucleotides, the CDR3 is TGTGCCAGCAGCTTAGGGGACACAAATAATTCACCCCTCCACTTT. It translates to CASSLGDTNNSPLHF.

The V call is TRBV15, the J call TRBJ2-7; 10 nucleotides line up with TRBD1. Losses at the gene ends were 3 bases for V and 3 bases for J; bases not matched to a gene: 5. The CDR3 consists of 15 residues. Germline loops: CDR1 LNHNV, CDR2 YYDKDF (reference sequence). CDR3 DNA sequence: TGTGCCACCAGCAGGACCGGGACAGGGGTCTACGAGCAGTACTTC. The encoded protein is CATSRTGTGVYEQYF.

The sample holds one count of this clone. The V and J genes are TRBV5-1 and TRBJ1-4, with D perhaps TRBD1 (5 bases). Trimming removed 4 bases at V and 7 bases at J, with 23 bases between. The CDR3 totals 17 residues. Germline CDR1 is SGHRS and CDR2 is YFSETQ. CDR3 region: CASSLDIRSGFSEKLFF. The CDR3 DNA is TGCGCCAGCAGCCTCGATATTCGTTCAGGGTTCAGTGAAAAACTGTTTTTT.